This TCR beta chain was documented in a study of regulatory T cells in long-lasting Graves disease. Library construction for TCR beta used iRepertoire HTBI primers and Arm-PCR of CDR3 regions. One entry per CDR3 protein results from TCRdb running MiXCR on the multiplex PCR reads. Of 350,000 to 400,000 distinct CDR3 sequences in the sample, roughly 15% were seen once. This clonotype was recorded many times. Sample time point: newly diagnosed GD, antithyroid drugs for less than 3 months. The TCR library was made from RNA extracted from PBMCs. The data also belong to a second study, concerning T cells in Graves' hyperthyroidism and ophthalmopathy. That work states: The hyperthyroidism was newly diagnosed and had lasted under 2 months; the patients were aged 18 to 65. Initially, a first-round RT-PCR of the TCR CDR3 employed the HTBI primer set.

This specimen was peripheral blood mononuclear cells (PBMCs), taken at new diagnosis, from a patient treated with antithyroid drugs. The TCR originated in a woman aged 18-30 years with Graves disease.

In nucleotides, the CDR3 is TGTGCCAGCAGCTTAGGGGACAGGGAGGCCCTCCACTTT. It encodes CASSLGDREALHF. This sequence joins TRBV7-8 and TRBJ1-6; TRBD1 matches 9 bases. This CDR3 is built from 13 residues. Looked up from germline, CDR1 is SGHVS and CDR2 is FQNEAQ. J gave up 14 bases and V 1 base, and 3 bases lay outside the gene matches. Full variable domain (missing parts from reference TRBV7-8 and TRBJ1-6): GAGVSQSPRYKVAKRGQDVALRCDPISGHVSLFWYQQALGQGPEFLTYFQNEAQLDKSGLPSDRFFAERPEGSVSTLKIQRTQQEDSAVYLCASSLGDREALHFGNGTRLTVT.